Listed below are T cell receptor beta chains from one sample, sequenced in a study of blood T cell repertoires in COVID-19. Produced via immunoSEQ multiplex PCR; TCRdb's table is partial and in-frame only. The sample shows 300,000 to 450,000 clones, about 89% of them seen only once. What was sequenced was peripheral blood. The receptors derive from a woman in her 30s with COVID-19, enrolled during active disease. Both conserved end residues are part of each CDR3. The D gene is left open where the match is weak. Size is stated for part of the rows, as once, few or many counts, or as a class when the clone is expanded.

V gene	D gene	J gene	clone size	CDR3 protein	CDR3 DNA
TRBV15	.	TRBJ2-3	.	CATSRDHGGRALTDTQYF	TGTGCCACCAGCAGAGATCACGGAGGTCGTGCTCTTACAGATACGCAGTATTTT
TRBV28	.	TRBJ1-5	.	CASSFPRVADQPQHF	TGTGCCAGCAGTTTTCCCAGGGTGGCGGATCAGCCCCAGCATTTT
TRBV7-9	TRBD1	TRBJ1-4	.	CASSSTGTSGKLFF	TGTGCCAGCAGCTCGACAGGGACCTCTGGAAAACTGTTTTTT
TRBV4-3	TRBD2	TRBJ2-5	.	CASSLASGSPQETQYF	TGCGCCAGCAGCCTGGCTAGCGGGAGTCCCCAAGAGACCCAGTACTTC
TRBV5-4	TRBD2	TRBJ2-1	.	CASSGRLAGYNEQFF	TGTGCCAGCAGCGGAAGACTAGCGGGCTACAATGAGCAGTTCTTC
TRBV27	TRBD2	TRBJ2-1	.	CASNRYSGSSYNEQFF	TGTGCCAGCAATCGATATAGCGGGAGCTCCTACAATGAGCAGTTCTTC
TRBV11-3	.	TRBJ2-7	.	CATSSGVSGEQYF	TGTGCCACAAGTTCTGGGGTATCGGGGGAGCAGTACTTC
TRBV12-3/TRBV12-4	.	TRBJ2-1	.	CASSLGAEQFF	TGTGCCAGCAGTTTAGGGGCTGAGCAGTTCTTC
TRBV19	.	TRBJ1-1	.	CASSPRVYTEAFF	TGTGCCAGTAGTCCCAGGGTTTACACTGAAGCTTTCTTT
TRBV5-1	.	TRBJ2-2	.	CASSLAGHILTGELFF	TGCGCCAGCAGCTTGGCGGGACACATTCTGACCGGGGAGCTGTTTTTT
TRBV30	TRBD2	TRBJ2-3	.	CAWSEASGRAVDTQYF	TGTGCCTGGAGTGAGGCTAGCGGGAGGGCTGTAGATACGCAGTATTTT
TRBV4-2	TRBD1	TRBJ2-2	.	CASSRKGTATGELFF	TGTGCCAGCAGCCGAAAAGGGACAGCAACCGGGGAGCTGTTTTTT
TRBV18	TRBD1	TRBJ2-2	.	CASSTGTVLSGELFF	TGTGCCAGCTCCACAGGGACAGTTCTTTCCGGGGAGCTGTTTTTT
TRBV2	TRBD2	TRBJ2-1	.	CASSERKREGYNEQFF	TGTGCCAGCAGTGAACGAAAGCGGGAGGGCTACAATGAGCAGTTCTTC
TRBV19	.	TRBJ2-5	.	CASSSDQETQYF	TGTGCCAGTAGTAGCGACCAAGAGACCCAGTACTTC
TRBV21-1	.	TRBJ2-7	.	CASSKESLRLALYEQYF	TGTGCCAGCAGCAAAGAAAGCCTCCGACTAGCGCTGTACGAGCAGTACTTC
TRBV3-1/TRBV3-2	TRBD2	TRBJ2-1	many	CASSQDGGRGNEQFF	TGTGCCAGCAGCCAAGATGGCGGGAGGGGAAATGAGCAGTTCTTC
TRBV5-1	TRBD1	TRBJ1-4	.	CASSLTGYTNEKLFF	TGCGCCAGCAGCCTGACAGGGTACACTAATGAAAAACTGTTTTTT
TRBV5-4	.	TRBJ2-7	.	CASSEAATYEQYF	TGTGCCAGCAGCGAAGCCGCAACCTACGAGCAGTACTTC
TRBV5-5	.	TRBJ1-2	.	CASSFDRDYGYTF	TGTGCCAGCAGCTTTGACAGAGACTATGGCTACACCTTC
TRBV5-1	TRBD1	TRBJ1-1	.	CASSLGQVNTEAFF	TGCGCCAGCAGCTTAGGACAGGTGAACACTGAAGCTTTCTTT
TRBV19	TRBD2	TRBJ2-3	.	CASRRAGDKQYF	TGTGCCAGTCGGAGAGCGGGAGACAAGCAGTATTTT
TRBV29-1	TRBD2	TRBJ2-5	.	CSVQLAGGQETQYF	TGCAGCGTTCAACTAGCGGGAGGGCAAGAGACCCAGTACTTC
TRBV11-2	.	TRBJ2-7	.	CASSLEQGPYEQYF	TGTGCCAGCAGCTTAGAACAGGGCCCCTACGAGCAGTACTTC
TRBV19	TRBD1	TRBJ2-7	.	CASSIGGQGLYEQYF	TGTGCCAGTAGTATAGGTGGACAGGGGCTCTACGAGCAGTACTTC
TRBV19	.	TRBJ1-1	.	CASSMGRASEAFF	TGTGCCAGTAGTATGGGCAGGGCATCTGAAGCTTTCTTT
TRBV20-1	.	TRBJ2-3	.	CSASLLSMARTDTQYF	TGCAGTGCTAGTTTGCTCTCCATGGCCCGCACAGATACGCAGTATTTT
TRBV21-1	.	TRBJ2-1	.	CASSGTSGNRDNEQFF	TGTGCCAGCAGCGGGACTAGCGGGAATCGGGACAATGAGCAGTTCTTC
TRBV9	TRBD1	TRBJ1-5	.	CASSGTGRGQPQHF	TGTGCCAGCAGCGGGACAGGGCGCGGTCAGCCCCAGCATTTT
TRBV9	.	TRBJ2-1	.	CASSVDHRAYNEQFF	TGTGCCAGCAGCGTAGACCACAGGGCCTACAATGAGCAGTTCTTC